Detailed here is one T cell receptor (beta chain). What it recognizes is unknown. PCR was performed a second time for about 7 to 11 cycles using a sample-barcoded 5' primer and a J-beta primer mix. At least 2.5 million CDR3-containing paired-end reads were obtained per sample. Using its own MiXCR run on the 5' RACE reads, TCRdb lists one record per CDR3 protein. Counted here are 780,000 or so distinct CDR3 sequences, approximately 53% occurring once; the ten biggest clones make up 40% to 50%. The CDR3 has 18 residues. Trimming stripped 2 bases from V and 1 base from J, with 20 bases between. Germline CDR1 MNHEY, CDR2 SVGAGI. This record comes from a study of blood T cells in healthy people across ages. General observations from the study: Researchers report that TCR beta diversity correlated strongly with naive T cell percentage. Compared with aged donors, long-lived donors showed fewer expanded clones, suggesting selection.

Sequencing used blood. The gene calls are TRBV6-5 and TRBJ1-2, with D perhaps matching TRBD1 (6 bases). This TCR was sampled from a man aged 80 or over in good health. The DNA for the CDR3 is TGTGCCAGCAGTTACATTATTGGTGTGGCAGGGGATAACTATGGCTACACCTTC. Amino acid sequence: CASSYIIGVAGDNYGYTF.